A selection of T cell receptor beta chains follows, all from one sample in a study of blood T cell repertoires in COVID-19. Profiled with immunoSEQ multiplex PCR; TCRdb holds only in-frame clones, not every one. The sample yields more than 200,000 clones, around 82% seen once. Sequences were obtained from PBMCs or T cells enriched from blood (not recorded which). Receptors were obtained from a woman aged 40 to 55 with acute COVID-19. Each CDR3 is given with its conserved first and last residue.

CDR3aa,len,v_gene,j_gene
CATSDRGTGRYTDTQYF,17,TRBV24-1,TRBJ2-3
CASSLQPEIHEAFF,14,TRBV7-2,TRBJ1-1
CASSQNRLYSGNTIYF,16,TRBV6-2/TRBV6-3,TRBJ1-3
CASSFGELHSGNTIYF,16,TRBV5-1,TRBJ1-3
CASSLLGGYTF,11,TRBV12-3/TRBV12-4,TRBJ1-2
CASSPLRLADYEQYF,15,TRBV18,TRBJ2-7
CASSPQEGQAYNEQFF,16,TRBV7-9,TRBJ2-1
CASSYLTGHEAFF,13,TRBV6-5,TRBJ1-1
CASSRQRRTEAFF,13,TRBV7-6,TRBJ1-1
CASSSRRETGDYGYTF,16,TRBV6-2/TRBV6-3,TRBJ1-2
CSVKLTGGYGYTF,13,TRBV29-1,TRBJ1-2
CASSQRGHDTGELFF,15,TRBV3-1/TRBV3-2,TRBJ2-2
CASSDVPGAVGNTIYF,16,TRBV9,TRBJ1-3
CASSWGQGEKLFF,13,TRBV12-3/TRBV12-4,TRBJ1-4
CASSPPGRVYNEQFF,15,TRBV18,TRBJ2-1
CASSPGGPGETEAFF,15,TRBV7-3,TRBJ1-1
CASSQDRERGYTF,13,TRBV5-5,TRBJ1-2
CASSQELGGVNGYTF,15,TRBV14,TRBJ1-2
CASSIQGANEQYF,13,TRBV19,TRBJ2-7
CASSPSIQETQYF,13,TRBV9,TRBJ2-5
CASSGAGAKSSYGYTF,16,TRBV2,TRBJ1-2
CSVGTGGHQPQHF,13,TRBV29-1,TRBJ1-5
CASSEYTGHNEKLFF,15,TRBV25-1,TRBJ1-4
CASSGGQNYGYTF,13,TRBV2,TRBJ1-2
CASSLRDRVGGHYGYTF,17,TRBV7-8,TRBJ1-2
CASSSTGQNTEAFF,14,TRBV25-1,TRBJ1-1
CASTPQASPDTQYF,14,TRBV5-1,TRBJ2-3
CASSRIKTGASNTEAFF,17,TRBV4-2,TRBJ1-1
CASSDPGGLAKNIQYF,16,TRBV19,TRBJ2-4
CASSPLDRVETEAFF,15,TRBV28,TRBJ1-1
CASSLAGTGKETQYF,15,TRBV7-8,TRBJ2-5
CASSGTVARNEKLFF,15,TRBV5-6,TRBJ1-4
CAWSIQGDYGYTF,13,TRBV30,TRBJ1-2
CASSQPGQGGGYTF,14,TRBV4-3,TRBJ1-2
CASHHAWGLGGYTF,14,TRBV11-2,TRBJ1-2
CASSPDRNRGYTF,13,TRBV7-8,TRBJ1-2
CASSIAGTTEAFF,13,TRBV19,TRBJ1-1
CASSQGRSSPQHF,13,TRBV23-1,TRBJ1-5
CASRTGRNNQPQHF,14,TRBV28,TRBJ1-5
CASSYPGGNGNYGYTF,16,TRBV6-6,TRBJ1-2
CASSSRTADYGYTF,14,TRBV7-2,TRBJ1-2
CASSLDQGAYNEQFF,15,TRBV11-2,TRBJ2-1
CASSSNGVIQYF,12,TRBV28,TRBJ2-4
CASSSPTAPGLNEKLFF,17,TRBV28,TRBJ1-4
CAWSVFGGGQPQHF,14,TRBV30,TRBJ1-5
CASSPQGLYHQPQHF,15,TRBV7-2,TRBJ1-5
CAISEGTGGINQPQHF,16,TRBV10-3,TRBJ1-5
CASSHRVNQPQHF,13,TRBV6-6,TRBJ1-5
CASSLDNAGFQETQYF,16,TRBV7-9,TRBJ2-5
CASRSAGSNQPQHF,14,TRBV6-5,TRBJ1-5
CASSDGPEGATDEQYF,16,TRBV6-1,TRBJ2-7
CASSLEVAGLNTEAFF,16,TRBV7-6,TRBJ1-1
CASSKTGFKYEQYF,14,TRBV27,TRBJ2-7
CASSLSDRGPGTEAFF,16,TRBV28,TRBJ1-1